This TCR beta chain was profiled in a study of cytomegalovirus exposure and HLA in healthy donors. With regard to this clone: Its matching antigen is unknown.

Findings and caveats of the study: Sequencing likely generated an artifact that appeared as a cluster of highly shared sequence variants.

The PCR made use of 60 Vbeta and 13 Jbeta primers. Generated by immunoSEQ multiplex PCR, the TCRdb table keeps only in-frame clones and is missing some. The profile shows under 150,000 clones, roughly 80% of them singletons. The CDR3 spans 15 residues. Germline CDR1 SGHKS, CDR2 YYEKEE (reference sequence). V dropped 0 bases and J dropped 4 bases, with 11 bases sitting between them. The V call is TRBV5-5, the J call TRBJ2-1, with a tentative D call TRBD1 (5 bases). This clonotype originated in a woman younger than 45 in good health and CMV-seropositive. The source material was PBMCs. This CDR3 is CASSLAEQDYNEQFF. Written as DNA, the CDR3 is TGTGCCAGCAGCTTGGCGGAACAGGATTACAATGAGCAGTTCTTC.